This T cell receptor (beta chain) was documented in a study of technical replicates of blood from several donors. The trim removed 7 bases at V and 4 bases at J, leaving 13 bases unmatched. Per germline, CDR1 SNHLY and CDR2 FYNNEI. The CDR3 loop spans 15 amino acids. Measured with immunoSEQ multiplex PCR; TCRdb has only the in-frame clones, and not every one. Among more than 65,000 clones, about nine tenths were seen once, and the ten largest hold around 0.34%. The rearrangement links TRBV2 to TRBJ2-7, with 7 bases lining up with TRBD1. This TCR was recovered from a human donor in good health. Some clones in this sample may be carry-over from other donors' samples. Sequenced material: T cells isolated from PBMCs. This CDR3 reads CASIRPVQGEYEQYF. The CDR3 bases are TGTGCCAGCATCCGCCCTGTGCAGGGGGAATACGAGCAGTACTTC.